The rows below give T cell receptor beta chains drawn from one sample of a study of T cell responses to AZD1222 COVID-19 vaccine. Measured with immunoSEQ multiplex PCR; TCRdb has only the in-frame clones, and not every one. The data contain 100,000 to 120,000 clones, 81% of them singletons. The starting material was peripheral blood, obtained on day 0 of AZD1222 vaccination. These receptors all stem from an adult in good health. The CDR3 runs from the conserved cysteine through the conserved F or W. D genes are given only for firm matches. Size values are once, few and many counts, or a class for expanded clones, and some rows have none.

CDR3 DNA: TGTGCCAGCAGTGTGGGACAGGGTAACTATGGCTACACCTTC
CDR3 protein: CASSVGQGNYGYTF
D gene: TRBD1
clone size: once
V gene: TRBV28
J gene: TRBJ1-2

CDR3 DNA: TGTGCCAGTACCGACTACAGGGCAGGGAACACTGAAGCTTTCTTT
CDR3 protein: CASTDYRAGNTEAFF
D gene: .
clone size: .
V gene: TRBV19
J gene: TRBJ1-1

CDR3 DNA: TGTGCCAGCAGTTCCCGGACAGGGATGAGGTCACCCCTCCACTTT
CDR3 protein: CASSSRTGMRSPLHF
D gene: TRBD1
clone size: few
V gene: TRBV27
J gene: TRBJ1-6

CDR3 DNA: TGTGCCAGCAGTTACGCCCGGGCTAGCGGGAGTATCTATGAGCAGTTCTTC
CDR3 protein: CASSYARASGSIYEQFF
D gene: TRBD2
clone size: .
V gene: TRBV6-2/TRBV6-3
J gene: TRBJ2-1

CDR3 DNA: TGTGCCAGCAGCTTATCTCTATTGCGGGGGTACACAGATACGCAGTATTTT
CDR3 protein: CASSLSLLRGYTDTQYF
D gene: TRBD2
clone size: .
V gene: TRBV7-2
J gene: TRBJ2-3

CDR3 DNA: TGTGCCAGCAGCTCAGGGGGTTGGGGGACCAATTTTAATGAGCAGTTCTTC
CDR3 protein: CASSSGGWGTNFNEQFF
D gene: TRBD1
clone size: few
V gene: TRBV7-9
J gene: TRBJ2-1

CDR3 DNA: TGCAGTGCCGGGTTCAACAATGAGCAGTTCTTC
CDR3 protein: CSAGFNNEQFF
D gene: .
clone size: .
V gene: TRBV20-1
J gene: TRBJ2-1

CDR3 DNA: TGCAGCGGCACTCCGGGGGCCCTGGATACGCAGTATTTT
CDR3 protein: CSGTPGALDTQYF
D gene: .
clone size: .
V gene: TRBV29-1
J gene: TRBJ2-3

CDR3 DNA: TGTGCCACCAGTGAACCGGGGAACACTGAAGCTTTCTTT
CDR3 protein: CATSEPGNTEAFF
D gene: .
clone size: .
V gene: TRBV24-1
J gene: TRBJ1-1

CDR3 DNA: TGTGCCAGCAGTTTGACCTCAGTCTCCTATAATTCACCCCTCCACTTT
CDR3 protein: CASSLTSVSYNSPLHF
D gene: .
clone size: few
V gene: TRBV27
J gene: TRBJ1-6

CDR3 DNA: TGTGCCAGCAGTCCCGGACGGAGACAATACGAGCAGTACTTC
CDR3 protein: CASSPGRRQYEQYF
D gene: .
clone size: .
V gene: TRBV6-5
J gene: TRBJ2-7

CDR3 DNA: TGTGCCAGCAGCCCAAGTTGGGGGCGGTTAACTGAAGCTTTCTTT
CDR3 protein: CASSPSWGRLTEAFF
D gene: .
clone size: .
V gene: TRBV7-9
J gene: TRBJ1-1

CDR3 DNA: TGTGCCAGCAGTTTATATCCGGGGGGCTACACCTTC
CDR3 protein: CASSLYPGGYTF
D gene: .
clone size: .
V gene: TRBV28
J gene: TRBJ1-2

CDR3 DNA: TGTGCCAGCAGCCGAGGGGGCTCGAGTGAAAAACTGTTTTTT
CDR3 protein: CASSRGGSSEKLFF
D gene: TRBD1
clone size: .
V gene: TRBV7-9
J gene: TRBJ1-4

CDR3 DNA: TGTGCCAGCAGCCAAGATCGCGGGGGTAAAGCTTTCTTT
CDR3 protein: CASSQDRGGKAFF
D gene: .
clone size: .
V gene: TRBV3-1/TRBV3-2
J gene: TRBJ1-1

CDR3 DNA: TGTGCCACCAGTGATCCCCGGGGACAGGGGGCCTCTGGGGCCAACGTCCTGACTTTC
CDR3 protein: CATSDPRGQGASGANVLTF
D gene: TRBD1
clone size: few
V gene: TRBV24-1
J gene: TRBJ2-6

CDR3 DNA: TGTGCTAGTGGTTTGGGTTTTACGCAGTATTTT
CDR3 protein: CASGLGFTQYF
D gene: .
clone size: .
V gene: TRBV12-5
J gene: TRBJ2-3

CDR3 DNA: TGTGCCAGCAGCTCACAGGGAAACTCACCCCTCCACTTT
CDR3 protein: CASSSQGNSPLHF
D gene: .
clone size: .
V gene: TRBV7-2
J gene: TRBJ1-6

CDR3 DNA: TGTGCCAGCAGCTTAGGGCGGACCGACAGATCCTACGAGCAGTACTTC
CDR3 protein: CASSLGRTDRSYEQYF
D gene: .
clone size: .
V gene: TRBV7-9
J gene: TRBJ2-7

CDR3 DNA: TGTGCCACCAGCAGAGGAGGAAGGACCATCTACAATGAGCAGTTCTTC
CDR3 protein: CATSRGGRTIYNEQFF
D gene: .
clone size: .
V gene: TRBV15
J gene: TRBJ2-1

CDR3 DNA: TGTGCCAGTACCCAAGCGGGGGCCAATGACAATGAGCAGTTCTTC
CDR3 protein: CASTQAGANDNEQFF
D gene: TRBD2
clone size: .
V gene: TRBV19
J gene: TRBJ2-1

CDR3 DNA: TGTGCCATCAGTGAGGAAGGGGCGGACACAGATACGCAGTATTTT
CDR3 protein: CAISEEGADTDTQYF
D gene: .
clone size: .
V gene: TRBV10-3
J gene: TRBJ2-3

CDR3 DNA: TGTGCCAGCAGTGACAGGTTCCAAGAGACCCAGTACTTC
CDR3 protein: CASSDRFQETQYF
D gene: .
clone size: .
V gene: TRBV6-1
J gene: TRBJ2-5

CDR3 DNA: TGTGCCAGCAGCCTACATCAGAACACTGAAGCTTTCTTT
CDR3 protein: CASSLHQNTEAFF
D gene: .
clone size: few
V gene: TRBV14
J gene: TRBJ1-1

CDR3 DNA: TGTGCCAGCAGTTTATCGGGACTAGCGGGGCGCACAGATACGCAGTATTTT
CDR3 protein: CASSLSGLAGRTDTQYF
D gene: TRBD2
clone size: .
V gene: TRBV28
J gene: TRBJ2-3

CDR3 DNA: TGTGCCAGCAGCGCCCGTCCAGGGGCAGGAAACACCATATATTTT
CDR3 protein: CASSARPGAGNTIYF
D gene: .
clone size: .
V gene: TRBV9
J gene: TRBJ1-3

CDR3 DNA: TGTGCCAGCAGCTTAGTCCCACAGTACTACGAGCAGTACTTC
CDR3 protein: CASSLVPQYYEQYF
D gene: .
clone size: .
V gene: TRBV7-2
J gene: TRBJ2-7

CDR3 DNA: TGTGCCAGTAGTATCTCCTTACAGGGGACCTACGAGCAGTACTTC
CDR3 protein: CASSISLQGTYEQYF
D gene: TRBD1
clone size: .
V gene: TRBV19
J gene: TRBJ2-7

CDR3 DNA: TGTGCCAGCAGCTCACTAAACAGGGTGAACACTGAAGCTTTCTTT
CDR3 protein: CASSSLNRVNTEAFF
D gene: .
clone size: .
V gene: TRBV7-9
J gene: TRBJ1-1

CDR3 DNA: TGTGCCAGCAGCGTAGAGGCCCGCCAAGAGACCCAGTACTTC
CDR3 protein: CASSVEARQETQYF
D gene: .
clone size: .
V gene: TRBV9
J gene: TRBJ2-5

CDR3 DNA: TGTGCCAGCAGCCCCGGGACGTCAGATGAAAAACTGTTTTTT
CDR3 protein: CASSPGTSDEKLFF
D gene: .
clone size: once
V gene: TRBV2
J gene: TRBJ1-4

CDR3 DNA: TGTGCCAGCAGCTTAGGGGACTTAGAGACCCAGTACTTC
CDR3 protein: CASSLGDLETQYF
D gene: .
clone size: .
V gene: TRBV7-8
J gene: TRBJ2-5

CDR3 DNA: TGCGCCAGCAGTCGAGCAACAGGGCGAGGGGAGCTGTTTTTT
CDR3 protein: CASSRATGRGELFF
D gene: .
clone size: .
V gene: TRBV10-1
J gene: TRBJ2-2

CDR3 DNA: TGTGCCAGCAGCTTGGGGGACAGGGACTATGGCTACACCTTC
CDR3 protein: CASSLGDRDYGYTF
D gene: TRBD1
clone size: .
V gene: TRBV5-4
J gene: TRBJ1-2

CDR3 DNA: TGTGCCAGATGGACTAGCGGGAGAAGCTACGAGCAGTACTTC
CDR3 protein: CARWTSGRSYEQYF
D gene: TRBD2
clone size: .
V gene: TRBV5-3
J gene: TRBJ2-7

CDR3 DNA: TGTGCCAGCAGCCCGTCATTAAGTAAGGAAGCTTTCTTT
CDR3 protein: CASSPSLSKEAFF
D gene: .
clone size: .
V gene: TRBV5-4
J gene: TRBJ1-1

CDR3 DNA: TGTGCCAGCAGTTTAGCACAGAACACAGATACGCAGTATTTT
CDR3 protein: CASSLAQNTDTQYF
D gene: .
clone size: .
V gene: TRBV27
J gene: TRBJ2-3

CDR3 DNA: TGTGCCAGCAGCTTAAAACGGAAAAAGCCTGAAGCTTTCTTT
CDR3 protein: CASSLKRKKPEAFF
D gene: .
clone size: .
V gene: TRBV7-2
J gene: TRBJ1-1

CDR3 DNA: TGTGCCAGCAGTTACTCAGGGGGTCTCTCCTACGAGCAGTACTTC
CDR3 protein: CASSYSGGLSYEQYF
D gene: .
clone size: .
V gene: TRBV6-6
J gene: TRBJ2-7

CDR3 DNA: TGTGCCAGCTCACCCCAGTCTAGCGGGGGGCCGCTCAATGAGCAGTTCTTC
CDR3 protein: CASSPQSSGGPLNEQFF
D gene: TRBD2
clone size: .
V gene: TRBV18
J gene: TRBJ2-1

CDR3 DNA: TGTGCCAGCAGCCAGAGGACAGGCTCCACAGATACGCAGTATTTT
CDR3 protein: CASSQRTGSTDTQYF
D gene: TRBD1
clone size: .
V gene: TRBV3-1/TRBV3-2
J gene: TRBJ2-3

CDR3 DNA: TGTGCCAGCAGTTTAAAGCAGAACACTGAAGCTTTCTTT
CDR3 protein: CASSLKQNTEAFF
D gene: .
clone size: .
V gene: TRBV27
J gene: TRBJ1-1

CDR3 DNA: TGTGCCAGCAGCGCCAGAGCCGGACAGATTGAGCAGTACTTC
CDR3 protein: CASSARAGQIEQYF
D gene: .
clone size: .
V gene: TRBV9
J gene: TRBJ2-7

CDR3 DNA: TGTGCCATCAGTGACCCCCGCCCAACAGGCCAAATGTCTAGCACAGATACGCAGTATTTT
CDR3 protein: CAISDPRPTGQMSSTDTQYF
D gene: .
clone size: .
V gene: TRBV10-3
J gene: TRBJ2-3

CDR3 DNA: TGTGCCAGCAGATCCCCCAGGGGGCGCTTAAACCATGAGCAGTTCTTC
CDR3 protein: CASRSPRGRLNHEQFF
D gene: TRBD1
clone size: .
V gene: TRBV27
J gene: TRBJ2-1